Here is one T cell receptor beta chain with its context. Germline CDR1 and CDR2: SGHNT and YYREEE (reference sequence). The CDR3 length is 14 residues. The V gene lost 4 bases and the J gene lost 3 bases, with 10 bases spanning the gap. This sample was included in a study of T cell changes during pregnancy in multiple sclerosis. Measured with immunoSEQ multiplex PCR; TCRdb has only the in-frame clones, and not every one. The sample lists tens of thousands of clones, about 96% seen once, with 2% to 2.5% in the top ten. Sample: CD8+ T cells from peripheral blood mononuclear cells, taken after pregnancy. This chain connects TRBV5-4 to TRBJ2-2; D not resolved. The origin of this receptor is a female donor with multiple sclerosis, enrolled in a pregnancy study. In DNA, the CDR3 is TGTGCCAGCAGCCCGGGTCCTTACACCGGGGAGCTGTTTTTT. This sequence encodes CASSPGPYTGELFF.